This paragraph covers one T cell receptor beta chain sequence. This clonotype was detected a few times. Its cognate antigen has yet to be identified. No much larger clone exists at a distance of one base, and base qualities are not known. Library preparation employed 5' RACE. TCRdb names Illumina HiSeq 2000 as the instrument used. Template switching introduced a universal primer binding site; the final cDNA contained a unique molecular identifier, enabling accurate counting of TCR cDNA molecules. Specific primers in the conserved constant-segment region were used to synthesize first-strand cDNA for TCR alpha and beta chains. To control for contamination, every cDNA library was double barcoded, receiving both a SMART-Mk sample barcode and Illumina barcodes. Two successive PCR steps introduced TruSeq adapter sequences along with Illumina sample barcodes. The TCR alpha and beta cDNA libraries were sequenced on the Illumina HiSeq platform using custom primers. Under the source paper's analysis protocol: Unique molecular identifiers were extracted from raw reads with MiGEC, and CDR3 positions were determined with MiXCR. For each individual, recombination models were inferred using an EM algorithm with the repgenHMM and IGoR tools. The analysis of shared clonotypes was done with the tcR package in R, with sharing normalized by the product of cloneset sizes. Out-of-frame nonproductive sequences were analyzed to study raw recombination free of thymic and clonal selection effects. TCRdb handled the public reads itself, with Q25 trimming in fastp and clone calling in MiXCR, and kept productive beta chains. Merged by CDR3 protein, the rows form single entries marked with the most common genes and DNA. Here the V and J calls rest on TCRdb's processing, not on the authors' analysis. The sample contains some 1,700,000 distinct CDR3 sequences, under 35% of them found a single time. The ten largest clones represent 0.27% of the sample.

Every donor was a healthy Caucasian. Sequences LGHDT (CDR1) and YNNKEL (CDR2) are obtained from the germline V gene (reference sequence). V is trimmed back by 0 bases and J by 3 bases, and the junction contains 4 bases that no gene match accounts for. The CDR3 runs 16 amino acids, cysteine and phenylalanine included. Of all the DNA, just the CDR3 is kept, 48 bases in frame from base 1. The entry originates in a study of identical twins (TCRdb year 2016). Notes on the research overall: The study deep-sequenced TCR alpha and beta repertoires from monozygotic twins, unrelated adults of various ages and cord blood to test whether fetal clonotypes persist. Replicate twin experiments were performed at different times using different library preparation protocols to rule out contamination. Points the paper makes about the study in general: Compared with coincidental sharing between unrelated individuals, out-of-frame TCR alpha sequences shared between twins had an excess of sequences with low generation probability. Zero-insertion analyses could be partly confounded by invariant T cells such as MAIT and iNKT, although diverse VJ usage argued against such confounding for most clonotypes. In monozygotic twins, recombination models systematically underestimated out-of-frame TCR alpha sharing, but the models matched the sharing seen between unrelated individuals. Fewer insertions were carried by abundant cord blood beta clonotypes; a weaker similar trend was observed in young adult naive repertoires, while no such trend was observed in memory repertoires. Because the same donors could not be followed over many years, conclusions were based on cross-sectional statistical analysis. In beta out-of-frame sequences, excess twin sharing was weaker, because having fewer shared sequences lowered the signal-to-noise ratio.

In this chain, TRBV3-1 is recombined with TRBJ2-1; 8 of the junction bases match TRBD1. Sequencing used cord blood. This sequence was found in a newborn girl in good health. In nucleotide form, the sequence is TGTGCCAGCAGCCAAGACGGACAGGGTCTCTACAATGAGCAGTTCTTC. This gives the protein CASSQDGQGLYNEQFF.